This TCR beta chain comes out of a study of blood T cell repertoires in COVID-19. Study in general: The study drew acute and convalescent COVID-19 samples from the United States, Italy and Spain.

This clone has a handful of counts. Per the authors' pipeline: The assay estimated nucleated cells by amplifying reference gene primers. TCRdb keeps only in-frame clones here, not all; method: immunoSEQ multiplex PCR. V, J and clone size were drawn from that table, and D and trimming were deduced from the DNA. The sample includes around 480,000 clones, around 89% of them seen just once. V was clipped by 1 base and J by 2 bases; unmatched bases: 6. Per germline, CDR1 MGHRA and CDR2 YSYEKL. The CDR3 length is 18 residues. The sequenced sample was peripheral blood. This TCR was recovered from a woman in her forties or fifties with COVID-19, enrolled during active disease. The chain recombines TRBV4-1 with TRBJ2-6; TRBD1 aligns across 9 bases. In DNA form, the CDR3 reads TGCGCCAGCAGCCAAGCTCCACAGGGGGCAACTGGGGCCAACGTCCTGACTTTC. As protein: CASSQAPQGATGANVLTF.